This TCR beta chain is from a study of T cell changes during pregnancy in multiple sclerosis. The protocol was immunoSEQ multiplex PCR, while the TCRdb copy is restricted to in-frame clones and leaves out a portion. The sample consists of under 95,000 clones, roughly 91% of them appearing once. The CDR3 is made up of 13 amino acids. The ends were cut back, 8 bases at V and 2 bases at J, with 10 bases in the middle. CDR1 is MNHNY, CDR2 SVGAGI, per germline (reference sequence). This TCR was recovered from a female donor in good health, enrolled as a control in a pregnancy study. The specimen comprised peripheral blood, sampled after pregnancy. The gene calls are TRBV6-6 and TRBJ1-5; D remains unclear. This chain's CDR3 is CASAGGRNQPQHF. CDR3 DNA sequence: TGTGCCAGCGCGGGAGGGCGCAATCAGCCCCAGCATTTT.